The present T cell receptor beta chain was sequenced within a study of regulatory T cells in long-lasting Graves disease. Researchers made TCR beta libraries by using iRepertoire HTBI primers and running Arm-PCR on CDR3 regions. TCRdb re-derived calls from the multiplex PCR reads in MiXCR, one entry per CDR3 protein. The repertoire has about 470,000 distinct CDR3 sequences, 20% of them found once; the top ten carry 6.5% to 8%. This clonotype was seen repeatedly, ten times or more. The time point here: persistent/refractory GD, antithyroid drugs over 5 years with positive TRAb. After RNA was extracted from PBMCs, the TCR library was made from it. Under American Thyroid Association guidelines, Graves' disease was diagnosed. The sequence was obtained from a female donor with Graves disease. The sequenced sample was peripheral blood mononuclear cells (PBMCs), obtained when the disease was refractory, from a patient treated with antithyroid drugs.

DNA for the CDR3: TGTGCCAGCAGCCGTCCCGGGGTCTCCTACGAGCAGTACTTC. Its translation: CASSRPGVSYEQYF. V usage is TRBV3-1 and J usage is TRBJ2-7; perhaps TRBD2 as D (5 bases). In germline, CDR1 is LGHDT, CDR2 YNNKEL (reference sequence). Trimming took 4 bases from V and 0 from J, leaving 10 bases between them. There are 14 residues in the CDR3.